This TCR beta chain was captured in a study of cytotoxic CD8 clonotypes in ibrutinib-treated CLL. Across the whole study: Of the patients, 11 were relapsed/refractory, 15 treatment-naive and fewer than 18 IGHV unmutated. Response samples were drawn at a median of about 13 months of treatment, range 6 to 36.

Germline V CDR1 and CDR2: GTSNPN, SVGIG (reference sequence). The CDR3 has 16 amino acids. The V segment lost 5 bases and the J segment 5 bases; nucleotides outside the gene matches: 14. Repertoires were generated with immunoSEQ multiplex PCR, while TCRdb's copy carries only in-frame clones and drops some. This table has around 200,000 clones, roughly three quarters appearing once. Material: PBMCs, obtained after 12 months of ibrutinib treatment. This clonotype was obtained from a human donor with chronic lymphocytic leukemia. The chain uses TRBV30 and TRBJ2-5; 10 positions match TRBD2. CDR3 sequence (DNA): TGTGCCTGGGCGGGGCTAGCGGGGGCCCCGGGGGAGACCCAGTACTTC. This encodes CAWAGLAGAPGETQYF.